Reported below is one T cell receptor beta chain. Antigen specificity is unknown. The record originates from a study of T cell responses to AZD1222 COVID-19 vaccine. Findings of the study overall: A mostly white British donor set with more females was recruited, and clonal diversity was possibly underestimated. Nearly half of spike-specific TCRs reportedly go after variant regions that carry no mutations.

Assay: immunoSEQ multiplex PCR; the TCRdb copy retains only in-frame clones and omits some. The table includes tens of thousands of clones, 75% to 95% detected once. Per germline, CDR1 SGHTA and CDR2 FQGNSA. CDR3 size: 15 residues. Between the trimmed V and J ends, which lost 2 bases and 8 bases, there was a span of 15 bases. The starting material was peripheral blood, obtained 28 days after the second dose of the MenACWY control vaccine. This clonotype was obtained from an adult who received the MenACWY meningococcal vaccine as a control. The chain carries TRBV7-2 and TRBJ1-4; no reliable D call. CDR3 nucleotide sequence: TGTGCCAGCAGCTTACTCTTAGCGGTTGGAGAAAAACTGTTTTTT. Translating it yields CASSLLLAVGEKLFF.